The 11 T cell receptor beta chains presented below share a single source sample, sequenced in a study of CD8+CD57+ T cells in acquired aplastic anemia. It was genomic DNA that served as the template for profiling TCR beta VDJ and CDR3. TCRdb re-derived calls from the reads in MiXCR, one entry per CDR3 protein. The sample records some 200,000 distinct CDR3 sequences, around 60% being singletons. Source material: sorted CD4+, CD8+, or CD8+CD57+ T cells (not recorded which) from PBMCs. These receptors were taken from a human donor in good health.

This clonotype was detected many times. The CDR3 region has the DNA TGCAGCGTTAACAGCAAAGTCTATGGCTACACCTTC. Encoded protein: CSVNSKVYGYTF. J is TRBJ1-2 and V is TRBV29-1; D is unresolved. The V gene's germline CDR1 is SQVTM and CDR2 ANQGSEA. V dropped 5 bases and J dropped 4 bases, with 11 bases sitting between them. This CDR3 region has 12 residues.

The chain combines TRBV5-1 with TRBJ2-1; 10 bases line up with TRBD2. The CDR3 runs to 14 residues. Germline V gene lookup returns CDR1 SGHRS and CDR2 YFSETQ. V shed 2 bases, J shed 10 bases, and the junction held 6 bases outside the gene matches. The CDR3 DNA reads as TGCGCCAGCAGCTTAAAATGGACTAGCGGAGAGCAGTTCTTC. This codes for CASSLKWTSGEQFF.

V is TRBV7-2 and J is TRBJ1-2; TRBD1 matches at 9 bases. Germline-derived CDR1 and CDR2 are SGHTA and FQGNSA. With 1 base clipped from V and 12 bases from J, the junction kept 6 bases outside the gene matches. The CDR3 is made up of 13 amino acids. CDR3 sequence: CASSLVTGGIDTF. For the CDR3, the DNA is TGTGCCAGCAGCTTAGTTACAGGGGGCATAGACACCTTC.

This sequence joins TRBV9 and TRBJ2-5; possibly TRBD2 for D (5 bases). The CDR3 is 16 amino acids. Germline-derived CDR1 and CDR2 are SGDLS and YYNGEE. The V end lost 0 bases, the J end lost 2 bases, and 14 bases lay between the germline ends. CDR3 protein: CASSVGPGRGQETQYF. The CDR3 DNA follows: TGTGCCAGCAGCGTAGGTCCGGGAAGAGGGCAAGAGACCCAGTACTTC.

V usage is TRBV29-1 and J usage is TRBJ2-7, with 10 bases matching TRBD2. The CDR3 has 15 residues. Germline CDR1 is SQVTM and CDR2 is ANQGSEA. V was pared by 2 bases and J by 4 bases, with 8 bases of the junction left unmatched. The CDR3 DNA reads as TGCAGCGTTGAAAAGGCTAGCGGGGGATCATACGAGCAGTACTTC. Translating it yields CSVEKASGGSYEQYF.

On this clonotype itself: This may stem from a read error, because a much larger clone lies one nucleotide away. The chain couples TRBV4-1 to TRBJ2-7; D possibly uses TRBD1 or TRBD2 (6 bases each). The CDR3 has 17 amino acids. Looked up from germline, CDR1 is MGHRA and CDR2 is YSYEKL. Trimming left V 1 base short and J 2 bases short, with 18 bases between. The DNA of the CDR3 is TGCGCCAGCAGCCAAGTCGGGTCGGGGGCTAGGACCTACGAGCAGTACTTC. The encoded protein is CASSQVGSGARTYEQYF.

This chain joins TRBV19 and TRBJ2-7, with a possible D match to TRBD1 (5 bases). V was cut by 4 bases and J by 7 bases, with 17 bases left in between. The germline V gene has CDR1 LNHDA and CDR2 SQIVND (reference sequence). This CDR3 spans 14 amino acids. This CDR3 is CASSTTRQYNEQYF. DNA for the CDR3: TGTGCCAGTAGTACAACCCGACAGTACAATGAGCAGTACTTC.

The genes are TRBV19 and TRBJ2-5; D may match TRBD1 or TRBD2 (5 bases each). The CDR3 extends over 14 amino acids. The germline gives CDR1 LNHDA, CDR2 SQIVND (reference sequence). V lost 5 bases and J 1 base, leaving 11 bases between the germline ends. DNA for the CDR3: TGTGCCAGTAGTCCCCGGGGCTTCCAAGAGACCCAGTACTTC. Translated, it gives CASSPRGFQETQYF.

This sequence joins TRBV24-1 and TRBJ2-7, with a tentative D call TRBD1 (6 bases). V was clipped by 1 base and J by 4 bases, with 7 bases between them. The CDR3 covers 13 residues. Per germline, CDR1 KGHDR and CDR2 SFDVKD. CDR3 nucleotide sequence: TGTGCCACCAGTGATTTCACAGGGTACGAGCAGTACTTC. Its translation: CATSDFTGYEQYF.

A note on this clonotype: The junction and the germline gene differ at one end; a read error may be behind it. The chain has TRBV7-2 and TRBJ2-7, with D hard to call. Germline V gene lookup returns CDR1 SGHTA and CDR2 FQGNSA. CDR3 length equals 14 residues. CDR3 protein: CASSFGYGTYEQYF. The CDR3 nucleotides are TGTGCTAGCAGCTTCGGCTACGGCACCTACGAGCAGTACTTC.

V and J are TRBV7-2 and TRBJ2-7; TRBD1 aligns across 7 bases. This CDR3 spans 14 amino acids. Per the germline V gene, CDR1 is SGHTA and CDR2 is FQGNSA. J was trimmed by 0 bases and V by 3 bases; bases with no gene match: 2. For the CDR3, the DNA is TGTGCCAGCAGCTTCGACAGGGTCTCCTACGAGCAGTACTTC. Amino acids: CASSFDRVSYEQYF.